The entry that follows covers one T cell receptor beta chain sequence. The entry originates in a study of immune cell composition in non-small cell lung cancer. Libraries were prepared by immunoSEQ multiplex PCR; TCRdb keeps only in-frame clonotypes and omits some of them. The data contain 4,700 or so clones, 72% of them singletons. Normal lung was taken at the farthest possible site, at least 3 cm from tumour. The germline V gene has CDR1 LGHNT and CDR2 FRNRAP. This CDR3 is 13 amino acids long. Trimming removed 5 bases from V and 4 bases from J; junction bases left unmatched: 3. The rearrangement links TRBV12-5 to TRBJ1-1; 8 bases fit TRBD1. The clonotype comes from a human donor with non-small cell lung cancer. The sequenced sample consisted of non-adjacent lung tissue. The CDR3 region has the DNA TGTGCTAGTGGTACCGGACAGGGCACTGAAGCTTTCTTT. Its protein product is CASGTGQGTEAFF.